This TCR beta chain derives from a study of T cells after posttransplantation cyclophosphamide. Study-level points and caveats: Donor CD8+ memory clones often dominated recipient blood repertoires at later times.

This clone was found once. Its cognate antigen is unknown. The assay was immunoSEQ multiplex PCR, and TCRdb's table has in-frame clones only and misses some. The table records over 2,500 clones, approximately 81% of them present only once. On the day of bone marrow donation, the related graft donor provided peripheral blood. The source of this sequence is a woman in her forties or fifties in good health and a related stem cell transplant donor. Sequenced material: CD8+ T cells sorted from PBMCs.

In DNA form, the CDR3 reads TGCGCCAGCAGTCAAAAACCCGGGACAGGGGGCACCGGGGAGCTGTTTTTT. Protein: CASSQKPGTGGTGELFF. The chain couples TRBV23-1 to TRBJ2-2; 11 bases agree with TRBD1. TRBV23-1 is assigned to the ORF class and has an uncertain function. Unmatched junction bases numbered 6, after V lost 2 bases and J lost 4 bases. CDR3 size: 17 residues.